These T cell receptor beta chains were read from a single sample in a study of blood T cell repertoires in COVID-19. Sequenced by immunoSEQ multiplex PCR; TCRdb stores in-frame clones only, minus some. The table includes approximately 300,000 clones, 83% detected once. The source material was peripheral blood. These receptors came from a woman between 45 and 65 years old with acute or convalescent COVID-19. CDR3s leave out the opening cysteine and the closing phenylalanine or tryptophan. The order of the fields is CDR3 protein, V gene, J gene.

cdr3_aa: ATSDPRTGQETQY
v_call: TRBV24-1
j_call: TRBJ2-5

cdr3_aa: AWIPRTGWDYGYT
v_call: TRBV30
j_call: TRBJ1-2

cdr3_aa: SVEDFREVEAF
v_call: TRBV29-1
j_call: TRBJ1-1

cdr3_aa: ASSLGRTSGGRGEQF
v_call: TRBV7-9
j_call: TRBJ2-1

cdr3_aa: ASSLDGNQPQH
v_call: TRBV12-3/TRBV12-4
j_call: TRBJ1-5

cdr3_aa: ASSKGGLSGYT
v_call: TRBV21-1
j_call: TRBJ1-2

cdr3_aa: ASSPSDGANTGELF
v_call: TRBV5-1
j_call: TRBJ2-2

cdr3_aa: ASSSGQYTEAF
v_call: TRBV7-3
j_call: TRBJ1-1

cdr3_aa: ASSLGHGANQPQH
v_call: TRBV6-5
j_call: TRBJ1-5

cdr3_aa: ATGQGGDEQF
v_call: TRBV24-1
j_call: TRBJ2-1

cdr3_aa: SVGGQGRIAF
v_call: TRBV29-1
j_call: TRBJ1-1

cdr3_aa: ASSPGSREKLF
v_call: TRBV7-2
j_call: TRBJ1-4

cdr3_aa: ASSGDRGLQKLF
v_call: TRBV2
j_call: TRBJ1-4

cdr3_aa: ASSEVVQGGSPLH
v_call: TRBV2
j_call: TRBJ1-6

cdr3_aa: ATSDLAGTDTQY
v_call: TRBV24-1
j_call: TRBJ2-3

cdr3_aa: ASSNLGGVEKLF
v_call: TRBV7-9
j_call: TRBJ1-4

cdr3_aa: ASSLPGYGYT
v_call: TRBV7-6
j_call: TRBJ1-2

cdr3_aa: ASSSRQGDYYGYT
v_call: TRBV5-1
j_call: TRBJ1-2

cdr3_aa: ASSPPGTGTSPLH
v_call: TRBV3-1/TRBV3-2
j_call: TRBJ1-6

cdr3_aa: APWRGLYEQY
v_call: TRBV7-9
j_call: TRBJ2-7

cdr3_aa: ASSETGRVSTNYGYT
v_call: TRBV5-6
j_call: TRBJ1-2

cdr3_aa: ASSQGLREWGETQY
v_call: TRBV4-2
j_call: TRBJ2-5

cdr3_aa: AISDGLPPLH
v_call: TRBV10-3
j_call: TRBJ1-6

cdr3_aa: ASSEDRGGDTQY
v_call: TRBV6-4
j_call: TRBJ2-3

cdr3_aa: ASSIGQYTEAF
v_call: TRBV5-1
j_call: TRBJ1-1

cdr3_aa: SVELEISSYNEQF
v_call: TRBV29-1
j_call: TRBJ2-1